One sample yielded the 18 T cell receptor beta chains listed below, sequenced in a study of blood T cell repertoires in COVID-19. The method was immunoSEQ multiplex PCR; TCRdb's version includes in-frame clones alone and lacks a portion of them. The table lists 200,000 to 250,000 clones, about 88% of them singletons. Specimen: peripheral blood. Receptors were obtained from an older woman with acute or convalescent COVID-19.

The genes are TRBV11-2 and TRBJ2-2, with D perhaps TRBD2 (6 bases). Germline CDR1 SGHAT, CDR2 FQNNGV. The CDR3 has 17 residues. V lost 5 bases and J 2 bases, leaving 18 bases between the germline ends. CDR3 nucleotide sequence: TGTGCCAGCAGCGGGCCCCCTGGGGGGTCAAACACCGGGGAGCTGTTTTTT. Its translation: CASSGPPGGSNTGELFF.

This rearrangement joins TRBV7-9 to TRBJ2-1; 11 nucleotides agree with TRBD2. V trimming: 4 bases; J trimming: 4 bases; junction bases outside the gene matches: 6. Germline CDR1 is SEHNR and CDR2 is FQNEAQ (reference sequence). This CDR3 is built from 16 residues. The CDR3 region is CASSSHLAGGYNEQFF. CDR3 coding DNA: TGTGCCAGCAGCTCCCATCTAGCGGGGGGTTACAATGAGCAGTTCTTC.

CDR3 sequence reads: CASSIEGTGDSPLHF. CDR3 nucleotides: TGTGCCAGTAGTATAGAGGGGACAGGGGACTCACCCCTCCACTTT. This chain connects TRBV19 to TRBJ1-6, with TRBD1 matching 10 bases. CDR1 and CDR2 from the germline V gene are LNHDA and SQIVND (reference sequence). The CDR3 totals 15 residues. Trimming took 0 bases from V and 10 from J; bases not matched to a gene: 3.

This clone appeared a single time. The chain carries TRBV6-6 and TRBJ1-1; a possible D gene is TRBD1 (6 bases). Germline CDR1 reads MNHNY; CDR2 reads SVGAGI (reference sequence). The CDR3 has 13 amino acids. Trimming shortened V by 6 bases and J by 13 bases, and 21 bases separated the two germline ends. CDR3 nucleotide sequence: TGTGCCAGCAGGAACGGGGACACCCCCGGCGGTTTCTTT. Translated: CASRNGDTPGGFF.

The V and J genes are TRBV19 and TRBJ1-6; 9 nucleotides match TRBD1. Germline lookup yields CDR1 LNHDA and CDR2 SQIVND (reference sequence). The junction had 4 bases not matched to a gene; V was cut back by 11 bases and J by 8 bases. The CDR3 extends over 12 amino acids. DNA for the CDR3: TGTGCCGTGGGGGACAGGGATTCACCCCTCCACTTT. It is translated as CAVGDRDSPLHF. Based on the CDR3 plus reference TRBV19 and TRBJ1-6, the full variable domain is DGGITQSPKYLFRKEGQNVTLSCEQNLNHDAMYWYRQDPGQGLRLIYYSQIVNDFQKGDIAEGYSVSREKKESFPLTVTSAQKNPTAFYLCAVGDRDSPLHFGNGTRLTVT.

The J gene is TRBJ1-3, the V gene TRBV2, with D unclear. Germline V CDR1 and CDR2: SNHLY, FYNNEI. The CDR3 length is 16 residues. V was trimmed by 3 bases and J by 0 bases, leaving 12 bases between them. CDR3 coding DNA: TGTGCCAGCAGTGAGGTAGGCGGATACTCTGGAAACACCATATATTTT. This translates into CASSEVGGYSGNTIYF.

In nucleotides, the CDR3 is TGTGCCAGCAGCCGAGTTAGGACAGGGGGTGCCTATGGCTACACCTTC. This codes for CASSRVRTGGAYGYTF. The chain combines TRBV3-1 (or the pseudogene TRBV3-2) with TRBJ1-2; 10 bases are a match to TRBD1. Germline trimming cut 4 bases from V and 4 bases from J; bases unmatched to any gene: 9. Looked up from germline, CDR1 is LGHDT and CDR2 is YNNKEL (reference sequence). The CDR3 covers 16 residues.

In this sample, this clone turned up once. This rearrangement joins TRBV3-1 (or the pseudogene TRBV3-2) to TRBJ1-5; possibly TRBD1 for D (5 bases). The CDR3 covers 14 residues. The germline V gene has CDR1 LGHDT and CDR2 YNNKEL (reference sequence). Trimming removed 4 bases at V and 4 bases at J, with 11 bases between. The CDR3 is CASSREGQNQPQHF. The CDR3 DNA sequence: TGTGCCAGCAGCCGGGAGGGGCAGAATCAGCCCCAGCATTTT.

This sequence joins TRBV7-9 and TRBJ2-1, with 7 bases that match TRBD1. The germline V gene encodes CDR1 SEHNR and CDR2 FQNEAQ (reference sequence). With 1 base clipped from V and 8 bases from J, the junction kept 5 bases outside the gene matches. The CDR3 is made up of 14 amino acids. The CDR3 loop reads CASSLVQGVYEQFF. The CDR3 nucleotides read TGTGCCAGCAGCTTAGTTCAGGGGGTCTATGAGCAGTTCTTC.

The CDR3 spells CASSPETRTEAFF. CDR3 nucleotides: TGTGCCAGCAGCCCCGAGACGCGGACTGAAGCTTTCTTT. The V and J genes are TRBV9 and TRBJ1-1; no definite D call. The V end lost 4 bases, the J end lost 5 bases, and 12 bases lay between the germline ends. CDR1 is SGDLS, CDR2 YYNGEE, per germline. This CDR3 has 13 residues. Using reference TRBV9 and TRBJ1-1 for the parts outside the CDR3, the full variable domain is DSGVTQTPKHLITATGQRVTLRCSPRSGDLSVYWYQQSLDQGLQFLIQYYNGEERAKGNILERFSAQQFPDLHSELNLSSLELGDSALYFCASSPETRTEAFFGQGTRLTVV.

This chain connects TRBV2 to TRBJ2-4; a weak D match, TRBD2 (5 bases). Trimming took off 1 base at V and 7 bases at J, with 11 bases between the two ends. Looked up from germline, CDR1 is SNHLY and CDR2 is FYNNEI. The CDR3 loop spans 14 amino acids. The chain's CDR3 is CASSEGGRWNIQYF. CDR3 in DNA: TGTGCCAGCAGTGAAGGAGGGCGTTGGAACATTCAGTACTTC.

The chain joins TRBV5-1 to TRBJ2-7, with 8 positions matching TRBD2. Per the germline V gene, CDR1 is SGHRS and CDR2 is YFSETQ. V lost 2 bases and J lost 2; bases outside the gene matches: 9. The CDR3 has 16 residues. The CDR3 here is CASSFNPGGTTYEQYF. The CDR3 DNA sequence: TGCGCCAGCAGCTTCAATCCGGGGGGGACCACCTACGAGCAGTACTTC.

This chain joins TRBV7-8 and TRBJ2-7; 8 bases agree with TRBD1. The J segment lost 3 bases and the V segment lost 6 bases, leaving 10 bases of the junction unmatched. There are 15 residues in the CDR3. Germline assignment: CDR1 SGHVS and CDR2 FQNEAQ. The CDR3 DNA is TGTGCCAGCAGTCTGGCCGGACAGGGTTTCTACGAGCAGTACTTC. This encodes CASSLAGQGFYEQYF.

The genes are TRBV24-1 and TRBJ2-1; 9 bases line up with TRBD1. The CDR3 totals 12 residues. V shed 10 bases, J shed 10 bases, and the junction held 7 bases outside the gene matches. Germline CDR1 is KGHDR and CDR2 is SFDVKD. The CDR3 spells CATAGTGKEQFF. CDR3 in DNA: TGTGCCACAGCCGGGACAGGGAAAGAGCAGTTCTTC.

The chain is built from TRBV9 and TRBJ1-2; 11 bases match TRBD1. The CDR3 has 18 amino acids. Per germline, CDR1 SGDLS and CDR2 YYNGEE. V dropped 0 bases and J dropped 8; count of bases not matched to a gene: 15. CDR3 in amino acids: CASSVDPRGQGALRGYTF. The CDR3 nucleotides read TGTGCCAGCAGCGTAGATCCGAGAGGACAGGGGGCTTTACGGGGCTACACCTTC. The whole variable domain, remainder taken from reference TRBV9 and TRBJ1-2, is DSGVTQTPKHLITATGQRVTLRCSPRSGDLSVYWYQQSLDQGLQFLIQYYNGEERAKGNILERFSAQQFPDLHSELNLSSLELGDSALYFCASSVDPRGQGALRGYTFGSGTRLTVV.

V and J are TRBV19 and TRBJ1-4; tentatively, D is TRBD1 (6 bases). Germline lookup yields CDR1 LNHDA and CDR2 SQIVND (reference sequence). CDR3 length equals 13 residues. Trimming took 7 bases from V and 5 from J, leaving 11 bases between them. The chain's CDR3 is CASNRDTNEKLFF. In nucleotides, the CDR3 is TGTGCCAGTAATCGGGACACGAATGAAAAACTGTTTTTT.

This chain joins TRBV7-2 and TRBJ2-5; 11 bases match TRBD1. This CDR3 has 15 amino acids. Germline CDR1 reads SGHTA; CDR2 reads FQGNSA. The V gene end was trimmed by 1 base and the J gene end by 5 bases; junction bases not matched to a gene: 3. The CDR3 DNA sequence: TGTGCCAGCAGCTTAGTCGGGACAGGGGGGGAGACCCAGTACTTC. It specifies CASSLVGTGGETQYF.

The V gene is TRBV27, the J gene TRBJ2-6; weak D call: TRBD1 (5 bases). The CDR3 sequence is 19 residues long. Germline-derived CDR1 and CDR2 are MNHEY and SMNVEV (reference sequence). Between the trimmed V and J ends, which lost 5 bases and 2 bases, there was a span of 22 bases. CDR3 region: CASSPLSLGEGAGANVLTF. CDR3 sequence (DNA): TGTGCCAGCAGTCCACTTTCCCTAGGGGAAGGGGCTGGGGCCAACGTCCTGACTTTC.